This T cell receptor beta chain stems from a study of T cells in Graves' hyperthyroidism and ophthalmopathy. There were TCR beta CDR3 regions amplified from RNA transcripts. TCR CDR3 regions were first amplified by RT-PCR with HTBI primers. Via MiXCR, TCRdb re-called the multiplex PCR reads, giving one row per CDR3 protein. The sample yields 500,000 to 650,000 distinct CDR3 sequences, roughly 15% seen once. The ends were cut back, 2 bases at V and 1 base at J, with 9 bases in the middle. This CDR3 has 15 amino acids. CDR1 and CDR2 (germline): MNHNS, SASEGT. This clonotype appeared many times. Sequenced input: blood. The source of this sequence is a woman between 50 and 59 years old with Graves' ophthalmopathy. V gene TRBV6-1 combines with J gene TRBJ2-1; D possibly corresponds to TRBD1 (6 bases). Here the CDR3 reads CASSEQGPSYNEQFF. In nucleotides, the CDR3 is TGTGCCAGCAGTGAACAGGGGCCGTCCTACAATGAGCAGTTCTTC.